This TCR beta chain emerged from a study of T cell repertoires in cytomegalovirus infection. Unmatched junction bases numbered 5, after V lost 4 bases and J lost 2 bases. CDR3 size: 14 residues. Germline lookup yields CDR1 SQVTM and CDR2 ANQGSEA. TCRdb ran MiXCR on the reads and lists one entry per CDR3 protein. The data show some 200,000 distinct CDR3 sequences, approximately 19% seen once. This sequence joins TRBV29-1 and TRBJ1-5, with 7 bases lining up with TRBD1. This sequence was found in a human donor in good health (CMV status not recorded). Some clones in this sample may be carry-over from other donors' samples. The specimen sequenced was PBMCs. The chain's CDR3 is CSVGGGAGNQPQHF. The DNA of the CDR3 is TGCAGCGTTGGAGGGGGCGCGGGCAATCAGCCCCAGCATTTT.